This T cell receptor (beta chain) emerged from a study of radiotherapy plus CTLA-4 blockade in lung cancer (dated by TCRdb to the late 2010s). For context, the study as a whole: Objective responses were observed in about a sixth of enrolled patients, and disease control was achieved in about 32%.

Beyond this particular receptor, the publication reports: The strongest predictors of response were reported to be early dynamic shifts in blood T cell clones along with a rise in serum interferon-beta following radiation. After treatment with radiotherapy and ipilimumab, TCR clones that came from tumors expanded in the peripheral blood.

The sample holds one count of this clone. Its antigen is still unknown. No base quality information exists; no much larger clone differs at one position. The library came from the immunoSEQ multiplex PCR assay. TCRdb took over this immuneACCESS table, retaining in-frame rearrangements with V and J assigned. Such tables are incomplete; in checked studies, under half of the missing clones stem from an unresolved V gene, and the remainder is unexplained. A total of roughly 73,000 clones appear in this sample, roughly 91% of them only once. The ten largest account for 40% of the sample. CDR1 and CDR2 (MDHEN, SYDVKM) derive from the germline V gene. Ends trimmed: V by 5 bases, J by 5 bases; bases unmatched to a gene: 7. Taken from cysteine to phenylalanine, the CDR3 has 16 residues. Kept here is only the CDR3 DNA, which spans 48 bases and is read in frame from base 1. In this study, focal radiation therapy paired with CTLA-4 blockade (ipilimumab) was tested in patients who had chemo-refractory metastatic non-small-cell lung cancer.

This sample comprised peripheral blood, obtained from a patient treated with radiotherapy plus ipilimumab. The receptor comes from a human donor with non-small cell lung cancer that progressed on radiotherapy plus ipilimumab. Rearrangement joined TRBV28 to TRBJ2-7; TRBD2 lines up with 15 middle nucleotides. The base sequence is TGTGCCAGCAGTACCTGGACTAGCGGGAGGGCCAACGAGCAGTACTTC. Its amino acids are CASSTWTSGRANEQYF.